The 22 T cell receptor beta chains below come from one sample, sequenced in a study of cytotoxic CD8 clonotypes in ibrutinib-treated CLL. The repertoire was sequenced with immunoSEQ multiplex PCR; TCRdb's copy has only in-frame clones and lacks some. Found here are about 14,000 clones, roughly 67% of them singletons; the top ten hold around 40%. Sequencing used PBMCs, obtained before ibrutinib treatment. All receptors derive from a human donor with chronic lymphocytic leukemia.

CDR3 DNA sequence: TGTGCCAGCTCACCACCGGCGGGACTATCTTACGAGCAGTACTTC. Protein: CASSPPAGLSYEQYF. The V and J genes are TRBV18 and TRBJ2-7, with TRBD2 identical over 7 bases. The CDR3 runs to 15 residues. With 0 bases clipped from V and 4 bases from J, the junction kept 6 bases outside the gene matches. Germline lookup yields CDR1 KGHSH and CDR2 LQKENI.

This clone is medium-sized (0.01 to 0.1%) in the sample. The genes are TRBV2 and TRBJ2-3; TRBD2 matches at 13 bases. The length of the CDR3 is 19 residues. The V and J ends lost 5 bases and 4 bases, in that order; junction bases with no gene match: 15. Looked up from germline, CDR1 is SNHLY and CDR2 is FYNNEI. The CDR3 loop reads CASSTSDYWTSGGADTQYF. CDR3 coding DNA: TGTGCCAGCAGTACAAGCGATTACTGGACTAGCGGGGGCGCAGATACGCAGTATTTT.

The V gene is TRBV11-2, the J gene TRBJ2-2; 12 nucleotides match TRBD2. The CDR3 loop spans 18 amino acids. CDR1 and CDR2 from the germline V gene are SGHAT and FQNNGV. Germline trimming cut 5 bases from V and 3 bases from J; bases unmatched to any gene: 10. CDR3 residues: CASSERTSGVVDTGELFF. The CDR3 nucleotides read TGTGCCAGCAGCGAGCGGACTAGCGGGGTGGTCGACACCGGGGAGCTGTTTTTT.

The chain joins TRBV5-5 to TRBJ1-2; no clear D gene. The CDR3 is 14 amino acids. The V end lost 1 base, the J end lost 1 base, and 8 bases lay between the germline ends. Germline-derived CDR1 and CDR2 are SGHKS and YYEKEE (reference sequence). CDR3 sequence (DNA): TGTGCCAGCAGCTTGCTATCCGTTAACTATGGCTACACCTTC. It specifies CASSLLSVNYGYTF. Full variable domain (rest looked up from reference TRBV5-5 and TRBJ1-2): DAGVTQSPTHLIKTRGQQVTLRCSPISGHKSVSWYQQVLGQGPQFIFQYYEKEERGRGNFPDRFSARQFPNYSSELNVNALLLGDSALYLCASSLLSVNYGYTFGSGTRLTVV.

Sample share makes this clone large. V is TRBV5-4 and J is TRBJ2-7, with TRBD2 as a possible D gene (6 bases). Trimming removed 2 bases from V and 2 bases from J, with 11 bases in between. The CDR3 spans 14 residues. Germline V gene sequence: CDR1 SGHNT, CDR2 YYREEE (reference sequence). CDR3 in DNA: TGTGCCAGCAGCTTCGGGACTTCCGCCTACGAGCAGTACTTC. This translates into CASSFGTSAYEQYF.

The V gene is TRBV4-1, the J gene TRBJ2-7; D is perhaps TRBD2 (5 bases). Germline CDR1 is MGHRA and CDR2 is YSYEKL. The CDR3 is made up of 14 amino acids. Trimming removed 1 base from V and 2 bases from J, with 9 bases in between. CDR3 in amino acids: CASSQGEGAYEQYF. CDR3 in DNA: TGCGCCAGCAGCCAAGGAGAGGGCGCCTACGAGCAGTACTTC.

The V gene is TRBV2, the J gene TRBJ2-6, with TRBD1 identical over 9 bases. Trimming took 6 bases from V and 2 from J; bases not matched to a gene: 5. This CDR3 region has 16 residues. The germline CDR1 and CDR2 sequences are SNHLY and FYNNEI. The CDR3 spells CASSQTGGAGANVLTF. Written as DNA, the CDR3 is TGTGCCAGCAGCCAAACAGGGGGCGCTGGGGCCAACGTCCTGACTTTC.

This clone was found many times. V usage is TRBV4-2 and J usage is TRBJ1-5; 7 bases map to TRBD1. Germline V gives CDR1 LGHNA, CDR2 YNFKEQ. J was trimmed by 1 base and V by 4 bases; bases with no gene match: 4. The CDR3 is 15 amino acids. CDR3 loop: CASSRDRASNQPQHF. The DNA for the CDR3 is TGTGCCAGCAGCCGTGACAGGGCGAGCAATCAGCCCCAGCATTTT.

V gene TRBV19 combines with J gene TRBJ2-5; D is possibly TRBD1 (6 bases). This CDR3 has 11 amino acids. Trimming left V 3 bases short and J 11 bases short, with 10 bases between. Per germline, CDR1 LNHDA and CDR2 SQIVND (reference sequence). Here the CDR3 reads CASSIGQLQYF. CDR3 nucleotides: TGTGCCAGTAGTATCGGACAGCTGCAGTACTTC. Full variable domain (missing parts from reference TRBV19 and TRBJ2-5): DGGITQSPKYLFRKEGQNVTLSCEQNLNHDAMYWYRQDPGQGLRLIYYSQIVNDFQKGDIAEGYSVSREKKESFPLTVTSAQKNPTAFYLCASSIGQLQYFGPGTRLLVL.

The chain joins TRBV4-2 to TRBJ1-4; D might be TRBD1 (6 bases). V was shortened by 1 base and J by 2 bases, with 11 bases between the two germline ends. Germline V gives CDR1 LGHNA, CDR2 YNFKEQ. This CDR3 region has 16 residues. The CDR3 DNA reads as TGTGCCAGCAGCCAAGTTCAGGGGAGGACTAATGAAAAACTGTTTTTT. It yields the protein CASSQVQGRTNEKLFF.

This rearrangement joins TRBV9 to TRBJ1-3; TRBD1 matches at 7 bases. The CDR3 spans 16 residues. Germline lookup yields CDR1 SGDLS and CDR2 YYNGEE. V dropped 4 bases and J dropped 0; count of bases not matched to a gene: 7. The CDR3 sequence: CASSPHDRASGNTIYF. The CDR3, as DNA: TGTGCCAGCAGCCCTCACGACAGGGCCTCTGGAAACACCATATATTTT.

The V call is TRBV15, the J call TRBJ1-1, with 7 bases that match TRBD1. The CDR3 extends over 16 amino acids. V lost 1 base to trimming and J lost 6 bases; unmatched junction nucleotides: 11. Germline V gene sequence: CDR1 LNHNV, CDR2 YYDKDF (reference sequence). As DNA, the CDR3 is TGTGCCACCAGCAGAGGACAGACAGGGAGTAGCGCTGAAGCTTTCTTT. Translation: CATSRGQTGSSAEAFF.

The chain combines TRBV7-9 with TRBJ2-1, with D perhaps assigned TRBD1 or TRBD2 (5 bases each). CDR3 size: 14 residues. The V gene lost 0 bases and the J gene lost 9 bases, with 12 bases spanning the gap. Germline V gene lookup returns CDR1 SEHNR and CDR2 FQNEAQ (reference sequence). This chain's CDR3 is CASSLAGEFAEQFF. As DNA, the CDR3 is TGTGCCAGCAGCTTAGCGGGGGAGTTCGCTGAGCAGTTCTTC.

The V call is TRBV5-4, the J call TRBJ1-2, with D possibly being TRBD1 (6 bases). Looked up from germline, CDR1 is SGHNT and CDR2 is YYREEE (reference sequence). This CDR3 region has 14 residues. The V end was cut by 2 bases, the J end by 8 bases, with 16 bases between. CDR3 sequence reads: CASSLQGLGGGYTF. The CDR3 DNA sequence: TGTGCCAGCAGCTTACAGGGATTAGGAGGAGGCTACACCTTC.

V gene TRBV5-4 combines with J gene TRBJ2-1; 9 bases line up with TRBD1. V lost 2 bases, J lost 2 bases, and 2 bases stayed unmatched. There are 15 residues in the CDR3. Germline CDR1 and CDR2: SGHNT and YYREEE (reference sequence). The CDR3 DNA sequence: TGTGCCAGCAGCTTCGACAGGGGGGCCTACAATGAGCAGTTCTTC. Encoded protein: CASSFDRGAYNEQFF.

The chain carries TRBV2 and TRBJ2-7; 7 bases agree with TRBD1. V trimming: 4 bases; J trimming: 2 bases; junction bases outside the gene matches: 5. In germline, CDR1 is SNHLY, CDR2 FYNNEI. CDR3 size: 14 residues. The CDR3 protein is CASSAGQVPYEQYF. The DNA for the CDR3 is TGTGCCAGCAGTGCCGGACAGGTCCCCTACGAGCAGTACTTC.

This clone was detected only a few times. J is TRBJ1-3 and V is TRBV5-4; possible D gene TRBD1, 6 bases. The V gene lost 0 bases and the J gene lost 2 bases, with 9 bases spanning the gap. The CDR3 is made up of 15 amino acids. Germline V gene sequence: CDR1 SGHNT, CDR2 YYREEE (reference sequence). This CDR3 is CASSLGQVAGNTIYF. The DNA of the CDR3 is TGTGCCAGCAGCTTGGGACAGGTCGCTGGAAACACCATATATTTT.

This sequence joins TRBV2 and TRBJ1-2; weak D call: TRBD1 (5 bases). The V and J ends lost 4 bases and 2 bases respectively, with 11 bases between them. This CDR3 spans 14 amino acids. The germline CDR1 and CDR2 sequences are SNHLY and FYNNEI. CDR3 sequence reads: CASSATDSNYGYTF. The CDR3 DNA sequence: TGTGCCAGCAGTGCGACAGATTCCAACTATGGCTACACCTTC.

This clone has a single count. CDR3 in amino acids: CASLRTENTEAFF. The CDR3 DNA reads TGTGCCAGCCTGAGGACAGAGAACACTGAAGCTTTCTTT. V is TRBV7-9 and J is TRBJ1-1, with D perhaps TRBD1 (6 bases). The CDR3 sequence is 13 residues long. The germline V gene encodes CDR1 SEHNR and CDR2 FQNEAQ (reference sequence). Deletions cut 8 bases from V and 1 base from J, with 11 bases between.

This chain connects TRBV2 to TRBJ2-1; 11 positions agree with TRBD2. Germline V gives CDR1 SNHLY, CDR2 FYNNEI. J was trimmed by 3 bases and V by 8 bases; bases with no gene match: 3. This CDR3 contains 14 residues. DNA of the CDR3: TGTGCCAGCGTAACTAGCGGGGGCTACAATGAGCAGTTCTTC. Its protein product is CASVTSGGYNEQFF.

J is TRBJ2-7 and V is TRBV27, with D possibly TRBD2 on 9 matching bases. Germline values: CDR1 MNHEY, CDR2 SMNVEV (reference sequence). CDR3 length equals 15 residues. Trimming cost V 5 bases and J 6 bases, with 20 bases left between them. The CDR3 nucleotides are TGTGCCAGCAGTCCCGGGACAGGCGGGGGGGTCGAGCAGTACTTC. Amino acids: CASSPGTGGGVEQYF.

With regard to this clone: In the same sample, other DNA sequences code for this CDR3. This rearrangement joins TRBV9 to TRBJ2-5; 7 bases agree with TRBD1. Germline V CDR1 and CDR2: SGDLS, YYNGEE. The CDR3 runs 16 residues. V gave up 0 bases and J gave up 2 bases; unmatched junction bases: 7. The CDR3 reads CASSVAHRGPQETQYF. In nucleotides, the CDR3 is TGTGCCAGCAGCGTAGCCCACAGGGGACCTCAAGAGACCCAGTACTTC.